Below are 20 T cell receptor beta chains sequenced from a single sample in a study of post-analysis software for immune sequencing data. Broader study findings: There were five or six TRBV segments more frequent in patients than controls, and TRBV5-6, TRBV5-1 and TRBV20-1 were among them.

Which antigens these TCRs recognize remains unknown. Carried by the TCR beta cDNA libraries were unique molecular identifiers. One entry per CDR3 protein results from TCRdb running MiXCR on the PCR reads. The data hold about 810,000 distinct CDR3 sequences, with about 53% observed a single time. The sequenced sample consisted of blood. These TCRs come from a girl between 10 and 17 years old with multiple sclerosis.

The chain uses TRBV6-5 and TRBJ1-2, with D unclear. The CDR3 extends over 14 amino acids. Per the germline V gene, CDR1 is MNHEY and CDR2 is SVGAGI. The V and J ends lost 0 bases and 8 bases respectively, with 13 bases between them. This CDR3 is CASSYSQPLRGYTF. CDR3 DNA sequence: TGTGCCAGCAGTTACTCCCAACCCCTCCGGGGCTACACCTTC.

In this sample, this clonotype turned up a few times. This chain connects TRBV11-2 to TRBJ2-5; D is perhaps TRBD1 (5 bases). In germline, CDR1 is SGHAT, CDR2 FQNNGV. The length of the CDR3 is 14 residues. The ends were cut back, 1 base at V and 6 bases at J, with 12 bases in the middle. The CDR3 loop reads CASSLVGRVKTQYF. CDR3 sequence (DNA): TGTGCCAGCAGCTTAGTCGGCAGGGTTAAGACCCAGTACTTC.

The chain links TRBV12-3 or TRBV12-4 to TRBJ1-6; no clear D. The CDR3 sequence is 14 residues long. The V gene lost 3 bases and the J gene lost 7 bases, with 10 bases spanning the gap. The CDR3 nucleotides read TGTGCCAGCAGTTTCGGCGGGTTAAATTCACCCCTCCACTTT. Its protein is CASSFGGLNSPLHF.

The table lists this clonotype with a few counts. This chain uses TRBV12-3 or TRBV12-4 with TRBJ1-2, with TRBD1 matching over 7 bases. The CDR3 sequence is 15 residues long. Unmatched junction bases numbered 15, after V lost 6 bases and J lost 8 bases. The CDR3 DNA reads TGTGCCAGCAGGCTTATGGGGCGGGACAGTGGCGGCTACACCTTC. It specifies CASRLMGRDSGGYTF.

This clonotype was detected a few times. The chain is built from TRBV6-5 and TRBJ1-6; 9 nucleotides agree with TRBD1. Germline lookup yields CDR1 MNHEY and CDR2 SVGAGI. CDR3 length equals 16 residues. V shed 2 bases and J 9 bases; nucleotides not matched to a gene: 8. The CDR3 region has the DNA TGTGCCAGCAGTTACGGGCCTCCGGGACAGGGTTCACCCCTCCACTTT. It specifies CASSYGPPGQGSPLHF.

This chain connects TRBV19 to TRBJ2-7, with 7 bases identical to TRBD2. Losses at the gene ends were 6 bases for V and 2 bases for J; bases not matched to a gene: 7. The germline gives CDR1 LNHDA, CDR2 SQIVND (reference sequence). The CDR3 is made up of 14 amino acids. CDR3 loop: CASSPDGLAYEQYF. Here the CDR3 DNA reads TGTGCCAGTAGCCCAGATGGACTAGCCTACGAGCAGTACTTC.

The chain employs TRBV4-1 and TRBJ2-1; D remains ambiguous. Trimming removed 1 base at V and 4 bases at J, with 17 bases between. The length of the CDR3 is 17 residues. The V gene's germline CDR1 is MGHRA and CDR2 YSYEKL. CDR3 nucleotide sequence: TGCGCCAGCAGCCAAGTGGATGGGATTTTGGGATACAATGAGCAGTTCTTC. This translates into CASSQVDGILGYNEQFF.

V usage is TRBV29-1 and J usage is TRBJ2-7; no firm D call. Germline V gives CDR1 SQVTM, CDR2 ANQGSEA. The length of the CDR3 is 13 residues. Trimming took 2 bases from V and 12 from J, leaving 20 bases between them. The CDR3, as DNA: TGCAGCGTTGAAACCGGCAATCCCGGGTCGTGGTACTTC. Residues: CSVETGNPGSWYF.

The chain carries TRBV6-6 and TRBJ2-3, with D possibly matching TRBD2 (6 bases). Trimming took off 7 bases at V and 13 bases at J, with 21 bases between the two ends. The CDR3 sequence is 13 residues long. Germline V gene data show CDR1 as MNHNY and CDR2 as SVGAGI (reference sequence). DNA of the CDR3: TGTGCCAGCACCCCCTCATCTAGCGAACGGGAGTATTTT. The encoded protein is CASTPSSSEREYF.

The V gene is TRBV3-1, the J gene TRBJ1-2; 8 bases are a match to TRBD1. The germline V gene has CDR1 LGHDT and CDR2 YNNKEL (reference sequence). After removal of 7 bases from V and 8 bases from J, the junction contained 12 bases not matched to a gene. This CDR3 is 14 amino acids long. CDR3 amino acids: CASTIGQGGRGYTF. The CDR3 nucleotides are TGTGCCAGCACTATTGGACAGGGCGGTAGAGGCTACACCTTC.

This clonotype was seen a few times. The chain has TRBV7-9 and TRBJ2-1, with D possibly TRBD1 on 6 matching bases. V was cut by 6 bases and J by 2 bases, with 14 bases left in between. In germline, CDR1 is SEHNR, CDR2 FQNEAQ (reference sequence). The length of the CDR3 is 15 residues. The CDR3 DNA is TGTGCCAGCAGTCCACTGGGGGCCGCCTACAATGAGCAGTTCTTC. The encoded protein is CASSPLGAAYNEQFF.

The V call is TRBV7-2, the J call TRBJ2-3; weak D call: TRBD2 (5 bases). The V end was cut by 5 bases, the J end by 8 bases, with 8 bases between. The V gene's germline CDR1 is SGHTA and CDR2 FQGNSA. This CDR3 has 11 residues. CDR3 in amino acids: CASSESGTQYF. The CDR3 DNA sequence: TGTGCCAGCAGCGAAAGCGGTACGCAGTATTTT.

The chain couples TRBV2 to TRBJ2-5; tentatively, D is TRBD1 (5 bases). The J call may be in error: the DNA end matches TRBJ2-7 better. The CDR3 is 14 amino acids. Germline loops: CDR1 SNHLY, CDR2 FYNNEI. CDR3 sequence: CASKSDMVTYEQYF. In nucleotides, the CDR3 is TGTGCCAGTAAGTCGGACATGGTAACCTACGAGCAGTACTTC.

This sequence joins TRBV4-2 and TRBJ1-5; D gene ambiguous. CDR3 length: 14 residues. The ends were cut back, 1 base at V and 1 base at J, with 5 bases in the middle. Germline CDR1 reads LGHNA; CDR2 reads YNFKEQ. The CDR3 loop is CASSQGTSNQPQHF. For the CDR3, the DNA is TGTGCCAGCAGCCAAGGAACAAGCAATCAGCCCCAGCATTTT.

This clonotype showed up just a few times. J is TRBJ1-2 and V is TRBV6-5; D is unclear. The germline CDR1 and CDR2 sequences are MNHEY and SVGAGI. The CDR3 runs to 14 residues. V gave up 0 bases and J gave up 8 bases, with 13 bases separating them. The CDR3, as DNA: TGTGCCAGCAGTTACTCGTCGGAAGGCCGGGGCTACACCTTC. Its protein product is CASSYSSEGRGYTF.

The chain links TRBV6-2 or TRBV6-3 to TRBJ2-7, with TRBD1 matching over 7 bases. J lost 6 bases, V lost 5 bases, and 7 bases had no gene match. The CDR3 extends over 13 amino acids. Germline CDR1 reads MNHEY; CDR2 reads SVGEGT. The CDR3 loop reads CASSRLQGIEQYF. The CDR3 DNA reads TGTGCCAGCAGTCGCCTACAGGGGATCGAGCAGTACTTC.

The V call is TRBV7-2, the J call TRBJ2-1; no clear D. The germline V gene has CDR1 SGHTA and CDR2 FQGNSA. V was shortened by 4 bases and J by 8 bases, with 15 bases between the two germline ends. CDR3 size: 14 residues. CDR3 region: CASSSGLGADEQFF. CDR3 DNA: TGTGCCAGCAGCTCCGGCTTGGGCGCCGATGAGCAGTTCTTC.

In its sample, this clonotype was seen a few times. The V gene is TRBV20-1, the J gene TRBJ2-1, with TRBD2 matching over 10 bases. The CDR3 extends over 14 amino acids. Germline loops: CDR1 DFQATT, CDR2 SNEGSKA (reference sequence). V lost 5 bases and J lost 2; bases outside the gene matches: 3. The CDR3 nucleotides read TGCAGTGCTCACGGACTAGCGGCCTACAATGAGCAGTTCTTC. Protein sequence: CSAHGLAAYNEQFF.

This clonotype appeared a single time. The chain combines TRBV20-1 with TRBJ2-4; 8 bases line up with TRBD1. The J call is doubtful: the DNA matches TRBJ2-7 better. The CDR3 extends over 14 amino acids. Germline-derived CDR1 and CDR2 are DFQATT and SNEGSKA (reference sequence). The chain's CDR3 is CSAGRGQGANEQYF. CDR3 DNA sequence: TGCAGTGCTGGCCGTGGGCAGGGGGCCAACGAGCAGTACTTC.

The chain employs TRBV27 and TRBJ2-1; the match to TRBD2 covers 9 bases. The V gene's germline CDR1 is MNHEY and CDR2 SMNVEV (reference sequence). This CDR3 comprises 16 residues. Trimming at V came to 8 bases and at J to 2 bases, leaving 10 bases not matched to a gene. CDR3 DNA: TGTGCCAGCTCTACGGGCGGGGGGGCTGCCTACAATGAGCAGTTCTTC. Amino acids: CASSTGGGAAYNEQFF.